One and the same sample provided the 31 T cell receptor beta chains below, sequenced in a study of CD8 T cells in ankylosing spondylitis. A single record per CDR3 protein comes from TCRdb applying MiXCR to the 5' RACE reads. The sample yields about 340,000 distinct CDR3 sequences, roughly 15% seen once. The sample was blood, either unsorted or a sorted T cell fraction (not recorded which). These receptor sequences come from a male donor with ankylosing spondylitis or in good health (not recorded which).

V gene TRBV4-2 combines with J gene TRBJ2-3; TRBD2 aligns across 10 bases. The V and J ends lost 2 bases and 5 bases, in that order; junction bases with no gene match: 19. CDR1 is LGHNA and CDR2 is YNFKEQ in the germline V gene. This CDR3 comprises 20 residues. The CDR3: CASSQTLAGGTAPWIDTQYF. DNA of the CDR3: TGTGCCAGCAGCCAAACTTTAGCGGGGGGCACCGCACCGTGGATAGATACGCAGTATTTT.

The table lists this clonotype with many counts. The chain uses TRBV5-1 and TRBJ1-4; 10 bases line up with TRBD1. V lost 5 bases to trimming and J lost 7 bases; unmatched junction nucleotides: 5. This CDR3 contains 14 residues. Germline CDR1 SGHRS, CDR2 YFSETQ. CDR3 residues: CASRAGTGAEKLFF. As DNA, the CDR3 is TGCGCCAGCAGAGCCGGGACAGGGGCTGAAAAACTGTTTTTT.

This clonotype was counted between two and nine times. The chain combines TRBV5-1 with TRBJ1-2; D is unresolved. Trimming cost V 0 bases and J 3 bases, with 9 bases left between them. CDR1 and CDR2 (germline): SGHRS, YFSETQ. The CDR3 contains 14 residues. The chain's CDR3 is CASSLEGLYYGYTF. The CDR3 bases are TGCGCCAGCAGCTTGGAAGGGTTGTACTATGGCTACACCTTC. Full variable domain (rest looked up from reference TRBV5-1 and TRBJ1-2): KAGVTQTPRYLIKTRGQQVTLSCSPISGHRSVSWYQQTPGQGLQFLFEYFSETQRNKGNFPGRFSGRQFSNSRSEMNVSTLELGDSALYLCASSLEGLYYGYTFGSGTRLTVV.

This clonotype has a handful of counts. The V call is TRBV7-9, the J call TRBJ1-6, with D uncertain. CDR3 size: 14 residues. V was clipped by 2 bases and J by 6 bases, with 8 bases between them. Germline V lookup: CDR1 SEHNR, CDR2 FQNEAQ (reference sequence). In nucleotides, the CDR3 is TGTGCCAGCAGCTTATTAACAAGTAATTCACCCCTCCACTTT. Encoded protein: CASSLLTSNSPLHF.

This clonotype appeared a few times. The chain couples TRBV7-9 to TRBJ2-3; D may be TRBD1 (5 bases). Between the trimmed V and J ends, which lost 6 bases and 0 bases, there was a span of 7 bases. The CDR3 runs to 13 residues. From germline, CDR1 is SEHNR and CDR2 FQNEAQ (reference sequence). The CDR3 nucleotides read TGTGCCAGCAGGAAGGGGAGCACAGATACGCAGTATTTT. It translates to CASRKGSTDTQYF.

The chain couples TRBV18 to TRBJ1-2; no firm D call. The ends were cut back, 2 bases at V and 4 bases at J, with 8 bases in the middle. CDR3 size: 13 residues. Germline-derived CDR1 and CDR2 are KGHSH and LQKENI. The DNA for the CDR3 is TGTGCCAGCTCACCAGACAAACTCTATGGCTACACCTTC. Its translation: CASSPDKLYGYTF.

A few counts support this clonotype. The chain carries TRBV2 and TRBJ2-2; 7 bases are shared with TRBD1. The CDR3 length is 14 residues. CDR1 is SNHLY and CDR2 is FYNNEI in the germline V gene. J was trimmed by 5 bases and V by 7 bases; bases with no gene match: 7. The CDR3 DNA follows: TGTGCCAGCACAGACAGGGACCCAACCGGGGAGCTGTTTTTT. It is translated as CASTDRDPTGELFF.

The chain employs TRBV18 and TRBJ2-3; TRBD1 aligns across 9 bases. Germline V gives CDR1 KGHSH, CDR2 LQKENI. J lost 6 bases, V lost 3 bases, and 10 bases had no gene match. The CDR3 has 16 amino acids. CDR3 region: CASSPPRDRVADTQYF. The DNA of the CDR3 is TGTGCCAGCTCACCTCCCCGGGACAGGGTAGCGGATACGCAGTATTTT.

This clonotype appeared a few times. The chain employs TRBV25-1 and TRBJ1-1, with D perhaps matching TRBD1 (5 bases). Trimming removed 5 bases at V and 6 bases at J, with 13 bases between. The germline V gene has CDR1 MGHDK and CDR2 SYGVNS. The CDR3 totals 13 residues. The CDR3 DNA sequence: TGTGCCAGCAGTCGGGGGGGGTACCCTGAAGCTTTCTTT. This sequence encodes CASSRGGYPEAFF. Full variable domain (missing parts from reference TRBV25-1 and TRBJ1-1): EADIYQTPRYLVIGTGKKITLECSQTMGHDKMYWYQQDPGMELHLIHYSYGVNSTEKGDLSSESTVSRIRTEHFPLTLESARPSHTSQYLCASSRGGYPEAFFGQGTRLTVV.

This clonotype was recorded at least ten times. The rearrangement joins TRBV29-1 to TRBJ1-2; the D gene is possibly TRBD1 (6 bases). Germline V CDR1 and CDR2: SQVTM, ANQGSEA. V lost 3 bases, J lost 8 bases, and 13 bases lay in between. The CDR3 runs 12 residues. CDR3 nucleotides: TGCAGCGTTGAGGTACCAGGGGACGGCTACACCTTC. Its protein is CSVEVPGDGYTF.

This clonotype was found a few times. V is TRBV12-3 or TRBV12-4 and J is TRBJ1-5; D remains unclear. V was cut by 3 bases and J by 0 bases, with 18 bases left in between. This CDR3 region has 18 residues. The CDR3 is CASSLATPEAYSNQPQHF. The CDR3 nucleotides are TGTGCCAGCAGTTTGGCGACACCCGAGGCGTATAGCAATCAGCCCCAGCATTTT.

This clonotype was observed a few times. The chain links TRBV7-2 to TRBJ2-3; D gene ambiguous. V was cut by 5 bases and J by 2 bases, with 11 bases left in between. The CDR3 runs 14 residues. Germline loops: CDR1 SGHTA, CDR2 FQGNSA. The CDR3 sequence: CASSKQSFTDTQYF. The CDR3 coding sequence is TGTGCCAGCAGCAAACAGAGTTTCACAGATACGCAGTATTTT.

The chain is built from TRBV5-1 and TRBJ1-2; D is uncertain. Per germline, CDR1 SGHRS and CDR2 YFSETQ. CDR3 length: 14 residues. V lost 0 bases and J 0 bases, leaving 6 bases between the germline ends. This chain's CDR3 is CASSLEAANYGYTF. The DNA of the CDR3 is TGCGCCAGCAGCTTGGAAGCGGCTAACTATGGCTACACCTTC.

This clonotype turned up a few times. The CDR3 coding sequence is TGCAGTGCTCGCCCTTTGACAGGGAGCTCCTACGAGCAGTACTTC. Translating gives CSARPLTGSSYEQYF. This chain uses TRBV20-1 with TRBJ2-7; 7 bases fit TRBD1. CDR1 is DFQATT and CDR2 is SNEGSKA in the germline V gene (reference sequence). V was clipped by 5 bases and J by 0 bases; unmatched bases: 10. The CDR3 sequence is 15 residues long.

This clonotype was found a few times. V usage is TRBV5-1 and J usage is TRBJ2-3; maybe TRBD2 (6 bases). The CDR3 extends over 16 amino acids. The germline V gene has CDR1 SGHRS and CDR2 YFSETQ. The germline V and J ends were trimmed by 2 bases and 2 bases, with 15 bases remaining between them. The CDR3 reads CASSFSLAPLTDTQYF. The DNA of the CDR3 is TGCGCCAGCAGCTTCAGTCTAGCGCCTCTCACAGATACGCAGTATTTT.

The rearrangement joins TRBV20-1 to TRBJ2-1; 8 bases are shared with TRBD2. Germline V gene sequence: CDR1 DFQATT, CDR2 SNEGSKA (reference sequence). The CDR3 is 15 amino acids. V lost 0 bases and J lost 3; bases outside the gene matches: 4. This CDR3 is CSAREGGGFYNEQFF. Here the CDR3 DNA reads TGCAGTGCTAGAGAAGGCGGGGGGTTCTACAATGAGCAGTTCTTC.

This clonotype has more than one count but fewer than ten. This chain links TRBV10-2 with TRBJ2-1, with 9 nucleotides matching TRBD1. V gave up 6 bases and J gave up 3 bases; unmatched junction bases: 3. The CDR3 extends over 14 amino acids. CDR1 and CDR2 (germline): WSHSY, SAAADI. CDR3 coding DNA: TGCGCCAGCAGGGGACAGGGTTACTACAATGAGCAGTTCTTC. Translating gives CASRGQGYYNEQFF.

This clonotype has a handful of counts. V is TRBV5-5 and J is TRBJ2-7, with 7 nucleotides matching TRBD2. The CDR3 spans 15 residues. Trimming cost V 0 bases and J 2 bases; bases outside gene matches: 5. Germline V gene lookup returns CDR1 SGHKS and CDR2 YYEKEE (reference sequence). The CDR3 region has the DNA TGTGCCAGCAGCTTGGAAGTGGGGGGGGCCTACGAGCAGTACTTC. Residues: CASSLEVGGAYEQYF. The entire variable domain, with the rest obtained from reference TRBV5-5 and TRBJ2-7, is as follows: DAGVTQSPTHLIKTRGQQVTLRCSPISGHKSVSWYQQVLGQGPQFIFQYYEKEERGRGNFPDRFSARQFPNYSSELNVNALLLGDSALYLCASSLEVGGAYEQYFGPGTRLTVT.

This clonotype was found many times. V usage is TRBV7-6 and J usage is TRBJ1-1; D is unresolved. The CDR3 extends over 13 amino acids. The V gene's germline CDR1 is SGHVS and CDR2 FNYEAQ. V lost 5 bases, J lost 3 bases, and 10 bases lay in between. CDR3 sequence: CASSPNGDTEAFF. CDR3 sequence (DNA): TGTGCCAGCAGCCCAAATGGTGACACTGAAGCTTTCTTT.

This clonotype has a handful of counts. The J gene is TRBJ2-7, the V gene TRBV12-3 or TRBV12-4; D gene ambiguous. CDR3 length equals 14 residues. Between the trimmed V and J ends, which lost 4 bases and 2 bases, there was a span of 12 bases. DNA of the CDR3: TGTGCCAGCAGTTCCCATATGGCGGCCTACGAGCAGTACTTC. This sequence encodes CASSSHMAAYEQYF.

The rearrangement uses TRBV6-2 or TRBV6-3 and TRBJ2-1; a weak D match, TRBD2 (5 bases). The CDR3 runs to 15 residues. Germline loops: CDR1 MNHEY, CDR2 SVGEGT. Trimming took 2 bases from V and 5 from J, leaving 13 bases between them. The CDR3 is CASSYILVGNNEQFF. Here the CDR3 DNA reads TGTGCCAGCAGTTACATACTAGTAGGGAACAATGAGCAGTTCTTC.

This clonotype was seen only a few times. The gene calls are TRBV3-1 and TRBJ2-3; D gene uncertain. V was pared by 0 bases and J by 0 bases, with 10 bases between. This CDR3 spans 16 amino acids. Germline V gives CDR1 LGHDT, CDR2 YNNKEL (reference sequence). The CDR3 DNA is TGTGCCAGCAGCCAAGATCCCGGCAGGAGCACAGATACGCAGTATTTT. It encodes CASSQDPGRSTDTQYF.

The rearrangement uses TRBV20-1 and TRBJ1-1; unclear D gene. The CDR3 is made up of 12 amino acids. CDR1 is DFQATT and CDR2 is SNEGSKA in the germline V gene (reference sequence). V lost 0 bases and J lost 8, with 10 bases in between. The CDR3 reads CSAREGALEAFF. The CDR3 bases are TGCAGTGCTAGAGAAGGAGCCCTAGAAGCTTTCTTT.

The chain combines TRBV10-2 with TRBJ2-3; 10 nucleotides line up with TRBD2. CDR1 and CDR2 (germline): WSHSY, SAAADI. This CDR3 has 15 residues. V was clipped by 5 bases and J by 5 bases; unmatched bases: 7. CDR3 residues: CASSRSAGGLDTQYF. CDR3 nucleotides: TGCGCCAGCAGTCGGTCAGCGGGGGGGCTAGATACGCAGTATTTT.

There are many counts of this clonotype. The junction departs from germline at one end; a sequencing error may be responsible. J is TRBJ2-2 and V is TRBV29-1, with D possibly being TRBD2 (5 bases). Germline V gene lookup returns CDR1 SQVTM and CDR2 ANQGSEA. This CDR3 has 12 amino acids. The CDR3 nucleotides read TGCAGCGCCGGGGTCCGGGCCGGAGAGCTGTTTTTT. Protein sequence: CSAGVRAGELFF.

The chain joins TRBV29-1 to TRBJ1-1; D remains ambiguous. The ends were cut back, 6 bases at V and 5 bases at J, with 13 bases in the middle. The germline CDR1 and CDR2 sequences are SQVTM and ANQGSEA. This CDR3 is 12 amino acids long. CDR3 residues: CSVPGGETEAFF. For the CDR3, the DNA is TGCAGCGTCCCAGGAGGAGAGACTGAAGCTTTCTTT.

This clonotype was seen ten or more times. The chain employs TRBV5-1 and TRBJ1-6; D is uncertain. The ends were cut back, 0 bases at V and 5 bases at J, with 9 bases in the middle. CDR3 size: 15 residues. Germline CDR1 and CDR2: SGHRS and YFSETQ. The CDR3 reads CASSLANGNNSPLHF. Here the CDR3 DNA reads TGCGCCAGCAGCTTGGCGAACGGTAATAATTCACCCCTCCACTTT.

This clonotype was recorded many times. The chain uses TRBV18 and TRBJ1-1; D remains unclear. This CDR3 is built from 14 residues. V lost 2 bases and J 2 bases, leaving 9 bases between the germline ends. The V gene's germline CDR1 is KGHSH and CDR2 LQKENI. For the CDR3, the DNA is TGTGCCAGCTCACCAAGTGCCGTTAACACTGAAGCTTTCTTT. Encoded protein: CASSPSAVNTEAFF.

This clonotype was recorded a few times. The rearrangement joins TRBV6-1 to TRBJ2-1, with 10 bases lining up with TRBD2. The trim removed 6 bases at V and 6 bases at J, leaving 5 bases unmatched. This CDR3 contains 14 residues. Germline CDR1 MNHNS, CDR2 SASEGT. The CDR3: CASRAGGLGNEQFF. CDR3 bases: TGTGCCAGCAGAGCGGGGGGGCTGGGCAATGAGCAGTTCTTC.

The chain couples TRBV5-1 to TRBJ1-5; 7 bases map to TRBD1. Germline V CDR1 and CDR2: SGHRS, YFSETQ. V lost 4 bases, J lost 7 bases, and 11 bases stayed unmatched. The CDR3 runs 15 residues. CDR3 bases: TGCGCCAGCAGCCCGGAGGGGGACAGAGGACAGCCCCAGCATTTT. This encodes CASSPEGDRGQPQHF.

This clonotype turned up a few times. CDR3 protein: CASSLAGGSGDTQYF. In DNA, the CDR3 is TGCGCCAGCAGCTTGGCGGGAGGTTCAGGAGATACGCAGTATTTT. The rearrangement links TRBV5-1 to TRBJ2-3, with TRBD2 matching over 7 bases. The ends lost 0 bases at V and 5 bases at J; junction bases unmatched: 6. CDR3 length: 15 residues. CDR1 and CDR2 from the germline V gene are SGHRS and YFSETQ.